Listed here are 14 T cell receptor beta chains from one sample, sequenced in a study of OX40 agonist ivuxolimab in advanced cancers. The protocol was immunoSEQ multiplex PCR, while the TCRdb copy is restricted to in-frame clones and leaves out a portion. The profile shows about 37,000 clones, around 86% of them singletons. The sequencing used CD4+ or CD8+ T cells sorted from blood, collected in a trial of the OX40 agonist ivuxolimab. The receptors come from an adult with an advanced solid tumor such as melanoma, head and neck, liver or kidney cancer.

This clone was counted once. The DNA of the CDR3 is TGTGCCAGCTCACTAGCAGAACCCCTCAATCAGCCCCAGCATTTT. As protein: CASSLAEPLNQPQHF. The chain couples TRBV18 to TRBJ1-5; D remains ambiguous. V lost 4 bases and J 3 bases, leaving 13 bases between the germline ends. Per the germline V gene, CDR1 is KGHSH and CDR2 is LQKENI. The CDR3 totals 15 residues.

V and J are TRBV7-9 and TRBJ2-3, with 16 bases identical to TRBD2. V shed 8 bases, J shed 5 bases, and the junction held 4 bases outside the gene matches. CDR1 is SEHNR and CDR2 is FQNEAQ in the germline V gene (reference sequence). This CDR3 contains 15 residues. CDR3 bases: TGTGCCAGCGGGACTAGCGGGGGGGCGAGAGATACGCAGTATTTT. Translating it yields CASGTSGGARDTQYF.

The chain couples TRBV20-1 to TRBJ2-5; maybe TRBD2 (6 bases). TRBJ2-7 explains the end of the DNA better; the J call may be wrong. The CDR3 length is 11 residues. Germline CDR1 and CDR2: DFQATT and SNEGSKA (reference sequence). The CDR3 region has the DNA TGCAGTGCTAGTCGGGGGAACGAGCAGTACTTC. Protein sequence: CSASRGNEQYF.

In DNA form, the CDR3 reads TGTGCCACCATTGGGGACATAGCCAAAAACATTCAGTACTTC. This encodes CATIGDIAKNIQYF. V and J are TRBV28 and TRBJ2-4; D may be TRBD1 (6 bases). CDR3 length: 14 residues. The germline CDR1 and CDR2 sequences are MDHEN and SYDVKM. Trimming cost V 10 bases and J 0 bases, with 13 bases left between them.

The chain has TRBV18 and TRBJ1-1; 7 bases are shared with TRBD1. The CDR3 runs to 15 residues. V lost 1 base and J lost 4; bases outside the gene matches: 6. Germline CDR1 KGHSH, CDR2 LQKENI. CDR3 protein: CASSPQGGPVTEAFF. CDR3 DNA sequence: TGTGCCAGCTCACCACAAGGGGGCCCCGTCACTGAAGCTTTCTTT.

The rearrangement joins TRBV18 to TRBJ2-7; D possibly corresponds to TRBD2 (7 bases). The CDR3 has 14 residues. The germline V gene encodes CDR1 KGHSH and CDR2 LQKENI. V was shortened by 6 bases and J by 6 bases, with 18 bases between the two germline ends. CDR3 protein: CASSNGNAGAEQYF. The CDR3 nucleotides read TGTGCCAGCTCGAACGGTAATGCGGGGGCCGAGCAGTACTTC.

The rearrangement uses TRBV7-9 and TRBJ2-1; a possible D gene is TRBD2 (7 bases). Between the trimmed V and J ends, which lost 7 bases and 1 base, there was a span of 20 bases. The CDR3 is 17 amino acids. Germline CDR1 and CDR2: SEHNR and FQNEAQ (reference sequence). Here the CDR3 DNA reads TGTGCCAGCACTCTATGGGTGGGGGGGCTGTCCTACAATGAGCAGTTCTTC. This translates into CASTLWVGGLSYNEQFF.

The count of this clone is one. J is TRBJ2-1 and V is TRBV5-6, with a tentative D call TRBD2 (5 bases). The CDR3 has 16 residues. Germline V gene data show CDR1 as SGHDT and CDR2 as YYEEEE. With 2 bases removed from V and 5 bases from J, the gap between germline ends came to 17 bases. The CDR3 DNA sequence: TGTGCCAGCAGCTTTTTCGTATCAGCGGAGCACAATGAGCAGTTCTTC. This encodes CASSFFVSAEHNEQFF.

This rearrangement joins TRBV6-6 to TRBJ2-1; 10 bases agree with TRBD1. The ends lost 5 bases at V and 7 bases at J; junction bases unmatched: 5. Germline-derived CDR1 and CDR2 are MNHNY and SVGAGI (reference sequence). The CDR3 is 14 residues long. The CDR3 here is CASSARDRGNEQFF. As DNA, the CDR3 is TGTGCCAGCAGTGCCCGGGACAGGGGAAATGAGCAGTTCTTC.

J is TRBJ2-2 and V is TRBV30; D unresolved. The CDR3 loop spans 13 amino acids. CDR1 is GTSNPN, CDR2 SVGIG, per germline (reference sequence). Between the trimmed V and J ends, which lost 5 bases and 0 bases, there was a span of 7 bases. The chain's CDR3 is CAWSGPNTGELFF. In DNA form, the CDR3 reads TGTGCCTGGTCTGGACCGAACACCGGGGAGCTGTTTTTT.

The rearrangement links TRBV11-1 to TRBJ2-7, with a possible D match to TRBD2 (5 bases). Germline V gene lookup returns CDR1 SGHAT and CDR2 FQDESV (reference sequence). V was cut by 3 bases and J by 7 bases, with 16 bases left in between. The CDR3 consists of 14 residues. This CDR3 reads CASSFSWVSGEQYF. CDR3 nucleotide sequence: TGTGCCAGCAGCTTCAGTTGGGTTTCGGGAGAGCAGTACTTC.

Only one count was recorded for this clone. This chain links TRBV15 with TRBJ2-2; D is ambiguous. The CDR3 is made up of 13 amino acids. Germline values: CDR1 LNHNV, CDR2 YYDKDF (reference sequence). The V and J ends lost 4 bases and 3 bases respectively, with 6 bases between them. The CDR3 DNA reads TGTGCCACCAGCACAGCCCACACCGGGGAGCTGTTTTTT. Translating it yields CATSTAHTGELFF.

This clone has only one observation. The V and J genes are TRBV12-5 and TRBJ2-5; D may be TRBD1 or TRBD2 (5 bases each). Per germline, CDR1 LGHNT and CDR2 FRNRAP. V shed 5 bases and J shed 1 base, with 11 bases lying between them. This CDR3 is 14 amino acids long. The CDR3 DNA sequence: TGTGCTAGTGGTCGGGGACGGACCCAAGAGACCCAGTACTTC. Translated, it gives CASGRGRTQETQYF.

The chain has TRBV5-4 and TRBJ1-6, with D hard to call. Trimming took off 0 bases at V and 8 bases at J, with 6 bases between the two ends. This CDR3 comprises 13 residues. Germline assignment: CDR1 SGHNT and CDR2 YYREEE (reference sequence). Written as DNA, the CDR3 is TGTGCCAGCAGCTTGGCCGGCGATTCACCCCTCCACTTT. It codes for CASSLAGDSPLHF. The variable domain in full, completed from reference TRBV5-4 and TRBJ1-6, reads ETGVTQSPTHLIKTRGQQVTLRCSSQSGHNTVSWYQQALGQGPQFIFQYYREEENGRGNFPPRFSGLQFPNYSSELNVNALELDDSALYLCASSLAGDSPLHFGNGTRLTVT.